What follows are 16 T cell receptor beta chains derived from one specimen sequenced in a study of T-cell reconstitution after alpha-beta-depleted transplantation in children. TCRbeta library construction was performed incorporating unique molecular identifiers. From the PCR reads, TCRdb called clonotypes with MiXCR, one entry per CDR3 protein. The sample holds some 840,000 distinct CDR3 sequences, less than 20% seen once. The specimen comprised PBMCs, mostly from graft donor cells, sampled 360 days after TCRalphabeta/CD19-depleted stem cell transplant. All receptors come from a male patient aged 10 to 17 who had a stem cell transplant for acute lymphoblastic leukemia, so the T cells may come from the graft donor.

This clonotype turned up a few times. The chain couples TRBV12-3 or TRBV12-4 to TRBJ2-7; 8 bases are shared with TRBD2. The junction had 11 bases not matched to a gene; V was cut back by 5 bases and J by 5 bases. The CDR3 consists of 15 residues. CDR3 coding DNA: TGTGCCAGCAGTCTGCTAGGGCTAGCGGGCCACGAGCAGTACTTC. Translating it yields CASSLLGLAGHEQYF.

This clonotype was observed a few times. The chain links TRBV5-1 to TRBJ2-7, with a weak D call TRBD1 (6 bases). CDR3 length equals 13 residues. V gave up 4 bases and J gave up 3 bases, with 11 bases separating them. CDR1 is SGHRS, CDR2 YFSETQ, per germline. CDR3 sequence (DNA): TGCGCCAGCAGCGGTAAGGGGGACTACGAGCAGTACTTC. This sequence encodes CASSGKGDYEQYF. Full variable domain (remainder filled in from reference TRBV5-1 and TRBJ2-7): KAGVTQTPRYLIKTRGQQVTLSCSPISGHRSVSWYQQTPGQGLQFLFEYFSETQRNKGNFPGRFSGRQFSNSRSEMNVSTLELGDSALYLCASSGKGDYEQYFGPGTRLTVT.

This clonotype was observed a few times. The chain has TRBV20-1 and TRBJ2-7, with D hard to call. The CDR3 is made up of 14 amino acids. Germline assignment: CDR1 DFQATT and CDR2 SNEGSKA (reference sequence). The germline V and J ends were trimmed by 5 bases and 2 bases, with 16 bases remaining between them. CDR3 bases: TGCAGTGCTCCGCTAGGCGGAACCACCTACGAGCAGTACTTC. Translation gives CSAPLGGTTYEQYF.

This clonotype occurred many times. The chain is built from TRBV2 and TRBJ2-7; tentative D call: TRBD1 (5 bases). The germline CDR1 and CDR2 sequences are SNHLY and FYNNEI. Trimming took off 7 bases at V and 2 bases at J, with 9 bases between the two ends. The CDR3 is 12 amino acids. The CDR3 loop is CASTRAAYEQYF. The CDR3 coding sequence is TGTGCCAGCACCAGGGCGGCCTACGAGCAGTACTTC.

V usage is TRBV27 and J usage is TRBJ2-7, with TRBD2 matching 13 bases. This CDR3 is 17 amino acids long. V shed 5 bases, J shed 2 bases, and the junction held 9 bases outside the gene matches. The germline gives CDR1 MNHEY, CDR2 SMNVEV (reference sequence). CDR3 bases: TGTGCCAGCAGTCCCGGACTAGCGGGAGAAAGGCCCTACGAGCAGTACTTC. Translated: CASSPGLAGERPYEQYF.

This chain uses TRBV6-6 with TRBJ1-1, with D tentatively TRBD1 (5 bases). Trimming took 11 bases from V and 0 from J, leaving 13 bases between them. CDR3 length: 13 amino acids. CDR1 is MNHNY, CDR2 SVGAGI, per germline (reference sequence). The CDR3 coding sequence is TGTGCCTGTAAGACAGTGCTGAACACTGAAGCTTTCTTT. This gives the protein CACKTVLNTEAFF.

This clonotype was picked up a small number of times. The chain joins TRBV20-1 to TRBJ2-7, with 7 bases aligning to TRBD2. The CDR3 runs 13 residues. Germline V CDR1 and CDR2: DFQATT, SNEGSKA (reference sequence). CDR3 loop: CSALADRSYEQYF. DNA for the CDR3: TGCAGCGCCCTAGCGGACCGTTCCTACGAGCAGTACTTC.

The rearrangement joins TRBV3-1 to TRBJ1-3; D is unresolved. The CDR3 has 12 residues. The germline V and J ends were trimmed by 2 bases and 7 bases, with 6 bases remaining between them. Germline lookup yields CDR1 LGHDT and CDR2 YNNKEL (reference sequence). The CDR3 bases are TGTGCCAGCAGCCAATACGAGAACACCATATATTTT. The encoded protein is CASSQYENTIYF.

This clonotype was seen a handful of times. The chain couples TRBV10-2 to TRBJ2-5; D is uncertain. Germline V gives CDR1 WSHSY, CDR2 SAAADI. CDR3 length: 16 amino acids. V shed 4 bases and J shed 2 bases, with 17 bases lying between them. The CDR3 DNA is TGCGCCAGCAGTGCGGATTACCAAATGCTACAAGAGACCCAGTACTTC. Translated: CASSADYQMLQETQYF.

The chain uses TRBV5-1 and TRBJ2-3; D remains ambiguous. V was clipped by 0 bases and J by 13 bases, with 12 bases between them. Germline assignment: CDR1 SGHRS and CDR2 YFSETQ. The CDR3 extends over 12 amino acids. The DNA for the CDR3 is TGCGCCAGCAGCTTGGATTTCACCCCGGAGTATTTT. Its translation: CASSLDFTPEYF. Supplemented by reference TRBV5-1 and TRBJ2-3, the full variable domain reads KAGVTQTPRYLIKTRGQQVTLSCSPISGHRSVSWYQQTPGQGLQFLFEYFSETQRNKGNFPGRFSGRQFSNSRSEMNVSTLELGDSALYLCASSLDFTPEYFGPGTRLTVL.

The CDR3 reads CASSSLGTSGRAVNEQFF. The DNA for the CDR3 is TGCGCCAGCAGCTCACTGGGGACTAGCGGGAGGGCTGTTAATGAGCAGTTCTTC. The rearrangement joins TRBV5-1 to TRBJ2-1; 16 bases fit TRBD2. The germline CDR1 and CDR2 sequences are SGHRS and YFSETQ. The CDR3 loop spans 18 amino acids. The trim removed 3 bases at V and 7 bases at J, leaving 10 bases unmatched.

This clonotype has a handful of counts. The junction shows a germline mismatch at one end, possibly a read error. The V call is TRBV5-1, the J call TRBJ2-7; D not certain. The CDR3 extends over 14 amino acids. Germline CDR1 reads SGHRS; CDR2 reads YFSETQ. Written as DNA, the CDR3 is TGTGCCAGCAGCTTAGGGCCACCCGGTTACGAGCAGTACTTC. This translates into CASSLGPPGYEQYF.

This clonotype was seen only a few times. The chain is built from TRBV5-1 and TRBJ2-2; D ambiguous. The CDR3 contains 12 residues. V dropped 2 bases and J dropped 7 bases, with 6 bases sitting between them. Germline CDR1 reads SGHRS; CDR2 reads YFSETQ. The CDR3 DNA follows: TGCGCCAGCAGCTTAAGCGACGGGGAGCTGTTTTTT. Residues: CASSLSDGELFF. The full variable domain, its missing parts supplied by reference TRBV5-1 and TRBJ2-2, is KAGVTQTPRYLIKTRGQQVTLSCSPISGHRSVSWYQQTPGQGLQFLFEYFSETQRNKGNFPGRFSGRQFSNSRSEMNVSTLELGDSALYLCASSLSDGELFFGEGSRLTVL.

The rearrangement links TRBV10-3 to TRBJ2-1, with 11 bases identical to TRBD2. Per germline, CDR1 ENHRY and CDR2 SYGVKD. J lost 8 bases, V lost 6 bases, and 6 bases had no gene match. The CDR3 is made up of 14 amino acids. The CDR3 nucleotides are TGTGCCATCAGAACTAGCGGGAGTTGGGATGAGCAGTTCTTC. Residues: CAIRTSGSWDEQFF.

There are a few counts of this clonotype. J is TRBJ1-5 and V is TRBV5-1; D call uncertain. The CDR3 is 16 amino acids. Per germline, CDR1 SGHRS and CDR2 YFSETQ. V was clipped by 0 bases and J by 4 bases, with 14 bases between them. CDR3: CASSLESSGPNQPQHF. DNA of the CDR3: TGCGCCAGCAGCTTGGAATCATCAGGTCCAAATCAGCCCCAGCATTTT.

This clonotype showed up just a few times. This rearrangement joins TRBV6-1 to TRBJ2-6, with 8 nucleotides matching TRBD1. The CDR3 has 17 amino acids. CDR1 and CDR2 (germline): MNHNS, SASEGT. V dropped 5 bases and J dropped 0; count of bases not matched to a gene: 6. The CDR3 loop is CASSRRQGRSGANVLTF. In DNA, the CDR3 is TGTGCCAGCAGTCGAAGACAGGGGCGCTCTGGGGCCAACGTCCTGACTTTC.